This T cell receptor (beta chain) was documented in a study of T cell responses to AZD1222 COVID-19 vaccine. General observations from the study: Two doses of AZD1222 preceded a rise in Spike-specific TCR breadth and depth. Spike was spanned by vaccine-associated CD4 TCRs, which were dominant at 160-218 and 743-854. Researchers took repertoire samples only after the peak T cell response had come.

The V gene end was trimmed by 5 bases and the J gene end by 4 bases; junction bases not matched to a gene: 8. Germline V gives CDR1 LNHDA, CDR2 SQIVND (reference sequence). There are 15 residues in the CDR3. Concerning this clone: The target antigen is unknown.

Only in-frame clones appear in the TCRdb table, and some are missing; sequencing was by immunoSEQ multiplex PCR. Among approximately 170,000 clones, 88% were seen once, and the ten largest hold 11%. Pooling covered second doses at about 4 or about 12 weeks. This TCR came from an adult who received the AZD1222 COVID-19 vaccine. The sample consisted of peripheral blood, taken 28 days after the second AZD1222 dose. The rearrangement uses TRBV19 and TRBJ1-2; TRBD1 aligns across 9 bases. CDR3 in amino acids: CASSQDRGGPYGYTF. Here the CDR3 DNA reads TGTGCCAGTAGTCAAGACAGGGGGGGGCCCTATGGCTACACCTTC.